The source of this TCR beta chain is a study of blood T cell repertoires in COVID-19. Study-wide context: Material from acute and convalescent COVID-19 was sourced from the United States, Italy and Spain.

Repertoires were generated with immunoSEQ multiplex PCR, while TCRdb's copy carries only in-frame clones and drops some. The table lists 60,000 to 65,000 clones, under 85% of them singletons, with just over 20% in the top ten. A few counts support this clone. The CDR3 loop spans 16 amino acids. Trimming cost V 4 bases and J 7 bases; bases outside gene matches: 15. Germline-derived CDR1 and CDR2 are LNHNV and YYDKDF (reference sequence). Sequencing was performed on peripheral blood. The chain couples TRBV15 to TRBJ1-2; 7 bases agree with TRBD1. This TCR was sampled from a woman aged 80 or over with active or convalescent COVID-19. In nucleotides, the CDR3 is TGTGCCACCAGCACCGGGACAGCCATGAATTCTGCTGGCTACACCTTC. It translates to CATSTGTAMNSAGYTF.